This passage covers 24 T cell receptor beta chains from one sample sequenced in a study of blood T cell repertoires in COVID-19. The table came from immunoSEQ multiplex PCR; TCRdb's copy has only in-frame clones and leaves some out. The sample comprises roughly 280,000 clones, 88% of which are singletons, and 2.5% to 3.5% rests with the top ten. The specimen was PBMCs or T cells enriched from blood (not recorded which). These receptors were collected from a woman in her forties or fifties who had recovered from COVID-19.

This clone was detected only once. J is TRBJ1-4 and V is TRBV21-1. TRBV21-1 is classified as a pseudogene. This CDR3 is built from 17 residues. Here the CDR3 reads CASSRTPIPGKEEKLFF. The CDR3 DNA follows: TGTGCCAGCAGCCGAACCCCAATACCGGGGAAGGAAGAAAAACTGTTTTTT.

This chain joins TRBV5-6 and TRBJ1-5; unclear D gene. Germline loops: CDR1 SGHDT, CDR2 YYEEEE. Trimming removed 2 bases at V and 1 base at J, with 10 bases between. The CDR3 has 15 amino acids. The chain's CDR3 is CASSFYGASNQPQHF. The DNA of the CDR3 is TGTGCCAGCAGCTTTTACGGTGCGAGCAATCAGCCCCAGCATTTT.

The chain is built from TRBV3-1 (or the pseudogene TRBV3-2) and TRBJ1-2, with D tentatively TRBD1 (5 bases). Deletions cut 4 bases from V and 3 bases from J, with 15 bases between. The germline V gene encodes CDR1 LGHDT and CDR2 YNNKEL (reference sequence). The length of the CDR3 is 15 residues. As DNA, the CDR3 is TGTGCCAGCAGCCCGACAGAAGACACGTACTATGGCTACACCTTC. It specifies CASSPTEDTYYGYTF.

The chain employs TRBV5-1 and TRBJ2-7; TRBD2 matches at 11 bases. The CDR3 totals 14 residues. J lost 6 bases, V lost 1 base, and 3 bases had no gene match. Germline CDR1 reads SGHRS; CDR2 reads YFSETQ. CDR3 sequence: CASSLTSGSGEQYF. The CDR3 bases are TGCGCCAGCAGCTTGACTAGCGGGAGTGGCGAGCAGTACTTC.

This clone was counted once. CDR3 in DNA: TGTGCCAGCTCCCGACTAGCGGGAGTCGATGAGCAGTTCTTC. This gives the protein CASSRLAGVDEQFF. This chain joins TRBV13 and TRBJ2-1, with 12 bases lining up with TRBD2. Germline V gene sequence: CDR1 PRHDT, CDR2 FYEKMQ (reference sequence). V gave up 8 bases and J gave up 8 bases; unmatched junction bases: 7. CDR3 length: 14 amino acids. Full variable domain (rest looked up from reference TRBV13 and TRBJ2-1): AAGVIQSPRHLIKEKRETATLKCYPIPRHDTVYWYQQGPGQDPQFLISFYEKMQSDKGSIPDRFSAQQFSDYHSELNMSSLELGDSALYFCASSRLAGVDEQFFGPGTRLTVL.

This chain uses TRBV11-2 with TRBJ2-3; 9 bases fit TRBD2. The CDR3 runs 17 residues. From germline, CDR1 is SGHAT and CDR2 FQNNGV. V was clipped by 0 bases and J by 1 base; unmatched bases: 5. CDR3 nucleotide sequence: TGTGCCAGCAGCTTAGATGGCGCGGGAGGGGGCACAGATACGCAGTATTTT. Its protein product is CASSLDGAGGGTDTQYF.

This clone was counted between two and nine times. The chain combines TRBV18 with TRBJ1-2; maybe TRBD1 (5 bases). Germline CDR1 is KGHSH and CDR2 is LQKENI. The CDR3 is made up of 13 amino acids. The germline V and J ends were trimmed by 2 bases and 3 bases, with 7 bases remaining between them. The CDR3 DNA reads as TGTGCCAGCTCACCAGAGACAGACTATGGCTACACCTTC. This translates into CASSPETDYGYTF.

The V gene is TRBV7-9, the J gene TRBJ1-6; 10 bases align to TRBD1. Germline V gene sequence: CDR1 SEHNR, CDR2 FQNEAQ (reference sequence). CDR3 length: 15 amino acids. After removal of 4 bases from V and 8 bases from J, the junction contained 5 bases not matched to a gene. The DNA of the CDR3 is TGTGCCAGCAGCTGGAAGGGGACAGGGGATTCACCCCTCCACTTT. Protein: CASSWKGTGDSPLHF.

The J gene is TRBJ1-2, the V gene TRBV28; 8 positions agree with TRBD1. The J segment lost 4 bases and the V segment lost 7 bases, leaving 11 bases of the junction unmatched. CDR1 and CDR2 (germline): MDHEN, SYDVKM. The CDR3 has 15 amino acids. DNA for the CDR3: TGTGCCAGCACCCGAACCGTGACAGGGGTCTATGGCTACACCTTC. This gives the protein CASTRTVTGVYGYTF.

The chain couples TRBV25-1 to TRBJ1-5; D unresolved. The CDR3 runs 15 residues. Germline assignment: CDR1 MGHDK and CDR2 SYGVNS. V was clipped by 2 bases and J by 0 bases, with 8 bases between them. The CDR3 bases are TGTGCCAGCAGTGAAAGCGGGGTTAGCAATCAGCCCCAGCATTTT. This codes for CASSESGVSNQPQHF.

V gene TRBV20-1 combines with J gene TRBJ1-2, with 8 bases matching TRBD1. The CDR3 spans 11 residues. The J segment lost 8 bases and the V segment lost 3 bases, leaving 2 bases of the junction unmatched. Per germline, CDR1 DFQATT and CDR2 SNEGSKA (reference sequence). The CDR3 DNA is TGCAGTGCTAGCAGGGGGCGAGGCTACACCTTC. This encodes CSASRGRGYTF.

This rearrangement joins TRBV19 to TRBJ2-5; perhaps TRBD1 as D (6 bases). The germline gives CDR1 LNHDA, CDR2 SQIVND (reference sequence). The CDR3 is 14 amino acids. Trimming removed 5 bases at V and 2 bases at J, with 12 bases between. CDR3 coding DNA: TGTGCCAGTAGTCCTCACAGGGATCAAGAGACCCAGTACTTC. It specifies CASSPHRDQETQYF.

The gene calls are TRBV11-2 and TRBJ1-6; TRBD1 matches at 7 bases. The length of the CDR3 is 16 residues. J gave up 5 bases and V 4 bases, and 8 bases lay outside the gene matches. Germline V gene sequence: CDR1 SGHAT, CDR2 FQNNGV. The CDR3 reads CASSYTGVGNNSPLHF. DNA for the CDR3: TGTGCCAGCAGCTACACAGGGGTGGGAAATAATTCACCCCTCCACTTT.

This chain uses TRBV27 with TRBJ2-7, with 11 bases lining up with TRBD2. J was trimmed by 7 bases and V by 2 bases; bases with no gene match: 13. The V gene's germline CDR1 is MNHEY and CDR2 SMNVEV (reference sequence). CDR3 length: 17 residues. Here the CDR3 DNA reads TGTGCCAGCAGTTTACAAATTACTAGCGGGAGTGAGCCGGAGCAGTACTTC. It is translated as CASSLQITSGSEPEQYF.

This clone appeared a few times. The chain has TRBV4-1 and TRBJ1-5; TRBD1 matches at 11 bases. V gave up 2 bases and J gave up 6 bases; unmatched junction bases: 6. CDR1 is MGHRA, CDR2 YSYEKL, per germline. The CDR3 length is 16 residues. In DNA form, the CDR3 reads TGCGCCAGCAGCCAAAATGGACAGGGGGCAGGTCAGCCCCAGCATTTT. Its translation: CASSQNGQGAGQPQHF.

V usage is TRBV5-4 and J usage is TRBJ1-2, with 8 bases identical to TRBD1. The CDR3 is made up of 16 amino acids. V dropped 3 bases and J dropped 1; count of bases not matched to a gene: 8. Germline V gene sequence: CDR1 SGHNT, CDR2 YYREEE (reference sequence). The CDR3 DNA reads TGTGCCAGCAGCTCCCCGACAGGGGTTCTTAACTATGGCTACACCTTC. The encoded protein is CASSSPTGVLNYGYTF.

Here the CDR3 reads CASNPGLATDTQYF. The DNA for the CDR3 is TGTGCCAGCAACCCGGGACTAGCAACAGATACGCAGTATTTT. V is TRBV28 and J is TRBJ2-3; 9 positions agree with TRBD2. This CDR3 region has 14 residues. Looked up from germline, CDR1 is MDHEN and CDR2 is SYDVKM. The junction had 5 bases not matched to a gene; V was cut back by 7 bases and J by 3 bases.

The chain links TRBV18 to TRBJ1-5; TRBD1 agrees at 7 bases. With V trimmed by 6 bases and J by 0 bases, 5 bases remained unmatched. This CDR3 has 15 residues. The germline V gene encodes CDR1 KGHSH and CDR2 LQKENI. CDR3 protein: CASSGQKHSNQPQHF. In nucleotides, the CDR3 is TGTGCCAGCTCGGGACAGAAGCATAGCAATCAGCCCCAGCATTTT.

This clone was seen only once. The rearrangement joins TRBV28 to TRBJ1-2; TRBD1 matches at 10 bases. The CDR3 runs to 14 residues. V was pared by 4 bases and J by 7 bases, with 6 bases of the junction left unmatched. Germline CDR1 and CDR2: MDHEN and SYDVKM. CDR3 sequence (DNA): TGTGCCAGCAGTTCCGACAGGGGGCTGGGTGGCTACACCTTC. Its translation: CASSSDRGLGGYTF.

The genes are TRBV7-2 and TRBJ1-2, with 7 bases identical to TRBD1. V was clipped by 1 base and J by 6 bases; unmatched bases: 2. From germline, CDR1 is SGHTA and CDR2 FQGNSA. CDR3 length equals 13 residues. The CDR3 bases are TGTGCCAGCAGCTTAGACAGGGGCGATGGCTACACCTTC. Protein product: CASSLDRGDGYTF.

As concerns this clone: The sample contains more than one DNA sequence encoding this CDR3. The chain joins TRBV18 to TRBJ1-4, with D possibly matching TRBD1 (5 bases). This CDR3 has 13 residues. CDR1 is KGHSH and CDR2 is LQKENI in the germline V gene. V lost 3 bases and J lost 8, with 10 bases in between. CDR3 in DNA: TGTGCCAGCTCACCGGGACTTGGGGAAAAACTGTTTTTT. It encodes CASSPGLGEKLFF. Full variable domain (rest looked up from reference TRBV18 and TRBJ1-4): NAGVMQNPRHLVRRRGQEARLRCSPMKGHSHVYWYRQLPEEGLKFMVYLQKENIIDESGMPKERFSAEFPKEGPSILRIQQVVRGDSAAYFCASSPGLGEKLFFGSGTQLSVL.

The chain couples TRBV20-1 to TRBJ1-2; D perhaps matches TRBD1 (6 bases). CDR1 and CDR2 (germline): DFQATT, SNEGSKA (reference sequence). The CDR3 is 12 residues long. Trimming took off 3 bases at V and 5 bases at J, with 10 bases between the two ends. The CDR3 DNA reads TGCAGTGCTAGTGGGGGCTGGTATGGCTACACCTTC. The encoded protein is CSASGGWYGYTF.

V gene TRBV28 combines with J gene TRBJ1-1, with D possibly matching TRBD1 (6 bases). Trimming removed 5 bases from V and 3 bases from J, with 13 bases in between. There are 14 residues in the CDR3. CDR1 is MDHEN, CDR2 SYDVKM, per germline. Written as DNA, the CDR3 is TGTGCCAGCAGTCGAGGGGGTTGGGACACTGAAGCTTTCTTT. Translation: CASSRGGWDTEAFF. Full variable domain (missing parts from reference TRBV28 and TRBJ1-1): DVKVTQSSRYLVKRTGEKVFLECVQDMDHENMFWYRQDPGLGLRLIYFSYDVKMKEKGDIPEGYSVSREKKERFSLILESASTNQTSMYLCASSRGGWDTEAFFGQGTRLTVV.

The rearrangement links TRBV11-2 to TRBJ2-5; D unclear. The CDR3 is 13 residues long. Germline V gene lookup returns CDR1 SGHAT and CDR2 FQNNGV. V was cut by 1 base and J by 1 base, with 4 bases left in between. The CDR3 here is CASSLVGQETQYF. As DNA, the CDR3 is TGTGCCAGCAGCTTAGTCGGCCAAGAGACCCAGTACTTC.